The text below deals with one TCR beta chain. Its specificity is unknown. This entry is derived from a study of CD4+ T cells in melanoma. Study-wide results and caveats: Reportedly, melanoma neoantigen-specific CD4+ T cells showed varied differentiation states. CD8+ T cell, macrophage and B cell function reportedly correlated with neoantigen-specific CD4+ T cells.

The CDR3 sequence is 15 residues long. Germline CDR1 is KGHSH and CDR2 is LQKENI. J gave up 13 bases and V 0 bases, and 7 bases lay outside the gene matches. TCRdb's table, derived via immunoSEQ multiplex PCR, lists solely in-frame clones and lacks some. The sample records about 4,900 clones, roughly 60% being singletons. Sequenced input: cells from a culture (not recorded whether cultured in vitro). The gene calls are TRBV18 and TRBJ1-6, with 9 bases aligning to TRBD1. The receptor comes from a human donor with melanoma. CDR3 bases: TGTGCCAGCTCACCACCGGGGACAGGGAGCCTTCCCCTCCACTTT. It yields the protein CASSPPGTGSLPLHF.